The 31 T cell receptor beta chains below were found in one sample sequenced in a study of technical replicates of blood from several donors. TCRdb keeps only in-frame clones here, not all; method: immunoSEQ multiplex PCR. The table has some 87,000 clones, about 92% seen once; the top ten hold roughly 0.36%. Sequencing was done on a sample of T cells isolated from PBMCs. The receptors originated from a human donor in good health.

The V and J genes are TRBV4-2 and TRBJ2-7; 12 bases align to TRBD2. Looked up from germline, CDR1 is LGHNA and CDR2 is YNFKEQ. CDR3 length equals 15 residues. Germline trimming cut 6 bases from V and 5 bases from J; bases unmatched to any gene: 8. The CDR3 bases are TGTGCCAGCAGTCCGCGGACTAGCGGGACCGACGAGCAGTACTTC. Translated, it gives CASSPRTSGTDEQYF.

The V call is TRBV19, the J call TRBJ2-7; 7 bases are a match to TRBD1. CDR3 length: 16 residues. Looked up from germline, CDR1 is LNHDA and CDR2 is SQIVND (reference sequence). With 4 bases clipped from V and 0 bases from J, the junction kept 9 bases outside the gene matches. CDR3 coding DNA: TGTGCCAGTAGTACCTACAGGGGCCCTTTCTCCTACGAGCAGTACTTC. It translates to CASSTYRGPFSYEQYF. The variable domain in full, with the rest retrieved from reference TRBV19 and TRBJ2-7, is DGGITQSPKYLFRKEGQNVTLSCEQNLNHDAMYWYRQDPGQGLRLIYYSQIVNDFQKGDIAEGYSVSREKKESFPLTVTSAQKNPTAFYLCASSTYRGPFSYEQYFGPGTRLTVT.

The gene calls are TRBV13 and TRBJ2-1; TRBD2 might be the D (5 bases). CDR3 length: 14 residues. Trimming stripped 2 bases from V and 7 bases from J, with 12 bases between. Looked up from germline, CDR1 is PRHDT and CDR2 is FYEKMQ (reference sequence). The chain's CDR3 is CASSLKASMNEQFF. The CDR3 region has the DNA TGTGCCAGCAGCTTAAAAGCTAGCATGAATGAGCAGTTCTTC.

The chain uses TRBV7-9 and TRBJ2-7; TRBD2 might be the D (5 bases). The CDR3 consists of 12 residues. V was cut by 4 bases and J by 3 bases, with 7 bases left in between. Germline V gene sequence: CDR1 SEHNR, CDR2 FQNEAQ (reference sequence). CDR3 loop: CASSYGSYEQYF. CDR3 in DNA: TGTGCCAGCAGCTATGGGAGCTACGAGCAGTACTTC. The whole variable domain, remainder taken from reference TRBV7-9 and TRBJ2-7, is DTGVSQNPRHKITKRGQNVTFRCDPISEHNRLYWYRQTLGQGPEFLTYFQNEAQLEKSRLLSDRFSAERPKGSFSTLEIQRTEQGDSAMYLCASSYGSYEQYFGPGTRLTVT.

This rearrangement joins TRBV10-3 to TRBJ2-5; 8 bases fit TRBD1. Germline trimming cut 11 bases from V and 2 bases from J; bases unmatched to any gene: 13. The CDR3 covers 15 residues. The V gene's germline CDR1 is ENHRY and CDR2 SYGVKD. The CDR3: CAARPQGARQETQYF. The CDR3 bases are TGTGCCGCCCGACCGCAGGGGGCACGACAAGAGACCCAGTACTTC.

This chain joins TRBV7-3 and TRBJ1-2; no definite D call. The CDR3 extends over 13 amino acids. Germline-derived CDR1 and CDR2 are SGHTA and FQGTGA. The V end was cut by 2 bases, the J end by 8 bases, with 12 bases between. The CDR3 loop reads CASSLGPGEGYTF. The CDR3 DNA reads TGTGCCAGCAGCTTAGGGCCCGGGGAGGGCTACACCTTC.

The V and J genes are TRBV5-1 and TRBJ2-7; TRBD2 might be the D (6 bases). The CDR3 runs 14 residues. V lost 0 bases and J lost 2, with 9 bases in between. Looked up from germline, CDR1 is SGHRS and CDR2 is YFSETQ. In DNA form, the CDR3 reads TGCGCCAGCAGCTTGGACGGGAGAACCTACGAGCAGTACTTC. It specifies CASSLDGRTYEQYF.

The chain has TRBV7-8 and TRBJ1-1; D is uncertain. The V end was cut by 2 bases, the J end by 6 bases, with 4 bases between. There are 11 residues in the CDR3. The germline V gene encodes CDR1 SGHVS and CDR2 FQNEAQ. The CDR3 here is CASSLLAEAFF. Here the CDR3 DNA reads TGTGCCAGCAGCTTACTCGCTGAAGCTTTCTTT.

The rearrangement joins TRBV11-3 to TRBJ1-2; 9 positions agree with TRBD1. The V gene's germline CDR1 is SGHNT and CDR2 YENEEA. J gave up 4 bases and V 1 base, and 4 bases lay outside the gene matches. The CDR3 has 15 amino acids. This CDR3 is CASSLGTGGIYGYTF. The CDR3 DNA is TGTGCCAGCAGCTTAGGTACAGGGGGCATCTATGGCTACACCTTC.

The chain has TRBV6-1 and TRBJ2-7; D is perhaps TRBD2 (7 bases). CDR3 length: 17 amino acids. Germline-derived CDR1 and CDR2 are MNHNS and SASEGT. The ends were cut back, 1 base at V and 3 bases at J, with 19 bases in the middle. CDR3 amino acids: CASSEGWGGGLIYEQYF. The CDR3 DNA reads as TGTGCCAGCAGTGAAGGTTGGGGAGGGGGTTTAATCTACGAGCAGTACTTC.

The J gene is TRBJ1-1, the V gene TRBV12-5; perhaps TRBD1 as D (6 bases). Looked up from germline, CDR1 is LGHNT and CDR2 is FRNRAP. Trimming took 5 bases from V and 5 from J, leaving 12 bases between them. The CDR3 is 13 residues long. CDR3 DNA: TGTGCTAGTGGTCCGACAGGTCCGACTGAAGCTTTCTTT. It specifies CASGPTGPTEAFF.

The chain employs TRBV5-4 and TRBJ2-7; 7 bases fit TRBD1. The CDR3 length is 15 residues. Germline V gives CDR1 SGHNT, CDR2 YYREEE (reference sequence). The trim removed 3 bases at V and 2 bases at J, leaving 8 bases unmatched. The CDR3 DNA reads as TGTGCCAGCAGCTACTGGACAGGTGCCCCCTACGAGCAGTACTTC. It codes for CASSYWTGAPYEQYF. Full variable domain (outside the CDR3, taken from reference TRBV5-4 and TRBJ2-7): ETGVTQSPTHLIKTRGQQVTLRCSSQSGHNTVSWYQQALGQGPQFIFQYYREEENGRGNFPPRFSGLQFPNYSSELNVNALELDDSALYLCASSYWTGAPYEQYFGPGTRLTVT.

V gene TRBV30 combines with J gene TRBJ1-2; D is perhaps TRBD1 (6 bases). V was pared by 1 base and J by 6 bases, with 9 bases between. Germline values: CDR1 GTSNPN, CDR2 SVGIG (reference sequence). CDR3 size: 12 residues. The CDR3 region is CAWSEQGHGYTF. Here the CDR3 DNA reads TGTGCCTGGAGTGAACAGGGCCATGGCTACACCTTC.

This rearrangement joins TRBV27 to TRBJ2-2, with 11 bases aligning to TRBD2. Germline CDR1 reads MNHEY; CDR2 reads SMNVEV (reference sequence). The CDR3 has 15 amino acids. V gave up 6 bases and J gave up 5 bases; unmatched junction bases: 5. CDR3 coding DNA: TGTGCCAGCAGCCTTACTAGCGGGAGAACCGGGGAGCTGTTTTTT. This sequence encodes CASSLTSGRTGELFF.

The table lists this clone with a count of one. This CDR3 reads CASSEVLAWDVTGLFEQYF. The CDR3 bases are TGTGCCAGCAGTGAAGTGTTGGCTTGGGACGTGACGGGACTTTTCGAGCAGTACTTC. The chain recombines TRBV6-1 with TRBJ2-7; tentative D call: TRBD2 (6 bases). CDR1 and CDR2 (germline): MNHNS, SASEGT. The CDR3 is made up of 19 amino acids. The ends were cut back, 1 base at V and 6 bases at J, with 28 bases in the middle.

The chain links TRBV30 to TRBJ1-5; TRBD1 might be the D (5 bases). CDR3 length: 13 amino acids. The germline V gene has CDR1 GTSNPN and CDR2 SVGIG (reference sequence). Trimming shortened V by 2 bases and J by 7 bases, and 12 bases separated the two germline ends. CDR3 sequence: CAWSLGVQQPQHF. Here the CDR3 DNA reads TGTGCCTGGAGTTTAGGGGTGCAACAGCCCCAGCATTTT.

The gene calls are TRBV7-2 and TRBJ2-7; 9 bases are shared with TRBD2. The V gene end was trimmed by 10 bases and the J gene end by 2 bases; junction bases not matched to a gene: 3. The CDR3 sequence is 12 residues long. Germline CDR1 reads SGHTA; CDR2 reads FQGNSA. DNA for the CDR3: TGTGCCACCTTAGCGGGGGCCTACGAGCAGTACTTC. Translating it yields CATLAGAYEQYF.

This chain connects TRBV6-5 to TRBJ1-5; D possibly corresponds to TRBD1 (6 bases). CDR1 is MNHEY, CDR2 SVGAGI, per germline. V was clipped by 10 bases and J by 6 bases, with 16 bases between them. CDR3 length: 13 residues. The CDR3 protein is CANITGLCQPQHF. DNA of the CDR3: TGTGCCAACATAACAGGGCTGTGTCAGCCCCAGCATTTT.

This clone has a single count. The chain employs TRBV6-5 and TRBJ2-3, with D possibly matching TRBD1 (6 bases). The germline V gene has CDR1 MNHEY and CDR2 SVGAGI. V was shortened by 7 bases and J by 3 bases, with 14 bases between the two germline ends. The CDR3 runs 14 residues. This CDR3 reads CASMGAGMTDTQYF. The CDR3 DNA reads TGTGCCAGCATGGGGGCAGGGATGACAGATACGCAGTATTTT.

The chain is built from TRBV5-1 and TRBJ1-1; 7 bases are a match to TRBD1. V shed 4 bases and J 1 base; nucleotides not matched to a gene: 7. CDR3 size: 15 residues. CDR1 SGHRS and CDR2 YFSETQ come from the germline V gene. The CDR3 DNA reads TGCGCCAGCAGCCCCAAGACAGGGCCGAACACTGAAGCTTTCTTT. Protein sequence: CASSPKTGPNTEAFF.

The V call is TRBV6-5, the J call TRBJ2-7, with a tentative D call TRBD2 (6 bases). The CDR3 is made up of 13 amino acids. CDR1 and CDR2 from the germline V gene are MNHEY and SVGAGI. The ends were cut back, 5 bases at V and 0 bases at J, with 8 bases in the middle. Written as DNA, the CDR3 is TGTGCCAGCAGTCCCGGGGGCTCCTACGAGCAGTACTTC. Translated, it gives CASSPGGSYEQYF.

CDR3 nucleotide sequence: TGTGCCAGCAGCGCAGCCGGGGTCTACGAGCAGTACTTC. Its protein is CASSAAGVYEQYF. The chain combines TRBV11-1 with TRBJ2-7, with D possibly being TRBD2 (5 bases). This CDR3 is built from 13 residues. The V and J ends lost 5 bases and 3 bases respectively, with 11 bases between them. Germline-derived CDR1 and CDR2 are SGHAT and FQDESV (reference sequence).

The V call is TRBV4-1, the J call TRBJ1-1; 7 nucleotides align to TRBD1. The CDR3 is 13 amino acids. Germline CDR1 MGHRA, CDR2 YSYEKL. Trimming at V came to 4 bases and at J to 5 bases, leaving 4 bases not matched to a gene. DNA of the CDR3: TGCGCCAGCAGCCTAACAGGGGAGACTGAAGCTTTCTTT. Protein: CASSLTGETEAFF.

The rearrangement links TRBV6-5 to TRBJ1-3; D is ambiguous. V was pared by 5 bases and J by 3 bases, with 14 bases between. Germline values: CDR1 MNHEY, CDR2 SVGAGI. The CDR3 is made up of 15 amino acids. The CDR3 sequence: CASSMPGVFGNTIYF. DNA of the CDR3: TGTGCCAGCAGTATGCCGGGAGTATTTGGAAACACCATATATTTT.

The V and J genes are TRBV4-3 and TRBJ1-4; 7 nucleotides match TRBD1. Germline loops: CDR1 LGHNA, CDR2 YSLEER. Unmatched junction bases numbered 19, after V lost 0 bases and J lost 6 bases. The CDR3 loop spans 20 amino acids. CDR3 in DNA: TGCGCCAGCAGCCAAGAGAGACAGGGAATTTTTCAGCTTAAAGATGAAAAACTGTTTTTT. It is translated as CASSQERQGIFQLKDEKLFF.

The CDR3 here is CASSLSTGTVTYEQYF. In DNA, the CDR3 is TGTGCCAGCAGTTTATCCACCGGGACAGTCACCTACGAGCAGTACTTC. The V call is TRBV27, the J call TRBJ2-7; 7 bases map to TRBD1. Per germline, CDR1 MNHEY and CDR2 SMNVEV (reference sequence). The CDR3 has 16 residues. The trim removed 0 bases at V and 2 bases at J, leaving 7 bases unmatched.

This chain links TRBV14 with TRBJ2-7; 7 bases match TRBD1. Germline lookup yields CDR1 SGHDN and CDR2 FVKESK. V trimming: 6 bases; J trimming: 0 bases; junction bases outside the gene matches: 8. The CDR3 is 15 residues long. CDR3 nucleotides: TGTGCCAGCAGTCTGACAGGGTTTAGCTCCTACGAGCAGTACTTC. Its translation is CASSLTGFSSYEQYF.

CDR3 in DNA: TGCGCCAGCAGCCAAGGAAGAGGACAGGGACACTACGAGCAGTACTTC. Protein: CASSQGRGQGHYEQYF. The V and J genes are TRBV4-1 and TRBJ2-7; TRBD1 matches at 8 bases. Germline assignment: CDR1 MGHRA and CDR2 YSYEKL. The J segment lost 3 bases and the V segment lost 1 base, leaving 8 bases of the junction unmatched. The CDR3 is 16 amino acids.

The rearrangement uses TRBV10-3 and TRBJ1-2; D might be TRBD1 (6 bases). The germline gives CDR1 ENHRY, CDR2 SYGVKD. The V and J ends lost 6 bases and 8 bases respectively, with 19 bases between them. The CDR3 totals 14 residues. Here the CDR3 DNA reads TGTGCCATCAGACCTAAACAGGGCTTGGAGGGCTACACCTTC. It encodes CAIRPKQGLEGYTF.

The rearrangement uses TRBV4-3 and TRBJ2-3; D possibly corresponds to TRBD1 (6 bases). The germline V gene has CDR1 LGHNA and CDR2 YSLEER. Trimming took 1 base from V and 8 from J, leaving 16 bases between them. This CDR3 is 15 amino acids long. CDR3 amino acids: CASSQARGSTSTQYF. The CDR3 DNA sequence: TGCGCCAGCAGCCAAGCGAGGGGGTCGACGAGTACGCAGTATTTT.

The V call is TRBV6-5, the J call TRBJ2-3; D is uncertain. The CDR3 length is 13 residues. The V end was cut by 1 base, the J end by 2 bases, with 4 bases between. CDR1 and CDR2 from the germline V gene are MNHEY and SVGAGI. The CDR3 bases are TGTGCCAGCAGTTACTTCCTCACAGATACGCAGTATTTT. Its translation is CASSYFLTDTQYF.